The clone carrying this TCR beta chain was recorded a few times. Original handling: The assay estimated nucleated cells by amplifying reference gene primers. Measured with immunoSEQ multiplex PCR; TCRdb has only the in-frame clones, and not every one. D and trimming come from the DNA, and the V and J calls and clone size come from that table. The sample consists of 200,000 or so clones, around nine tenths of them appearing once. This record belongs to a study of blood T cell repertoires in COVID-19. Study in general: Sample material is recorded as cDNA or gDNA derived from T cells, B-cell-depleted T cells, or PBMCs.

Living in 24 US areas, the participants were between roughly 18 and 90 years of age. Assignments of participants to cohorts depended upon their own reported clinical history. CDR3 length: 15 residues. CDR1 and CDR2 from the germline V gene are LGHDT and YNNKEL (reference sequence). V dropped 3 bases and J dropped 7; count of bases not matched to a gene: 8. Specimen: PBMCs or T cells enriched from blood (not recorded which). This TCR was sampled from a man aged 25 to 40 who had recovered from COVID-19. The chain carries TRBV3-1 (or the pseudogene TRBV3-2) and TRBJ2-7; 11 bases fit TRBD2. The CDR3: CASSQTLAGGREQYF. Here the CDR3 DNA reads TGTGCCAGCAGCCAGACTCTAGCGGGGGGACGGGAGCAGTACTTC.